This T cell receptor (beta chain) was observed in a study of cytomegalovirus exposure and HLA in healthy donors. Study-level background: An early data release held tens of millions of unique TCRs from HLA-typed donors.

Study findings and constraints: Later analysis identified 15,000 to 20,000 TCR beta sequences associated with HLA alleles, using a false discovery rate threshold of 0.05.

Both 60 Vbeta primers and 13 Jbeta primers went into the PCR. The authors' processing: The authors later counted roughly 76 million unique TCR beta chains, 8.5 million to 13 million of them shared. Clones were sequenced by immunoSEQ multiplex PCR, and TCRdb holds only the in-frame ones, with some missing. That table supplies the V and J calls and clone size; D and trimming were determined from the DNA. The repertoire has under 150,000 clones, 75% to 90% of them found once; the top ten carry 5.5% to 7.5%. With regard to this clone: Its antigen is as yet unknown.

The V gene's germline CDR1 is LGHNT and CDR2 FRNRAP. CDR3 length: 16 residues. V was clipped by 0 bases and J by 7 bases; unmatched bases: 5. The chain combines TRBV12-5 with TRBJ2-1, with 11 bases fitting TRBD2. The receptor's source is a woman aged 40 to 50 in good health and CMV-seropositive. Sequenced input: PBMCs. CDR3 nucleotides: TGTGCTAGTGGTTTGGTACTAGCGGGGGTCGGTAATGAGCAGTTCTTC. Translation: CASGLVLAGVGNEQFF.